Included here is one TCR beta chain sequence, with context. Its target is unknown. Assay: immunoSEQ multiplex PCR; the TCRdb copy retains only in-frame clones and omits some. The sample yields hundreds of thousands of clones, approximately 96% seen once. Germline-derived CDR1 and CDR2 are LNHNV and YYDKDF (reference sequence). V was clipped by 0 bases and J by 0 bases, with 17 bases between them. The length of the CDR3 is 19 residues. These data come from a study of shared clonotypes between healthy human individuals. Points from the study as a whole: It was only blood that was sampled, and tissue repertoires likely differ.

As defined, naive CD8 cells were CD45RO-negative and positively selected for CCR7, with terminally differentiated effector memory CD45RA+ cells excluded. V is TRBV15 and J is TRBJ1-4; no firm D call. This clonotype originated in a woman aged 30 to 39 in good health. The material sequenced was naive CD8+ T cells sorted from blood. The CDR3 region is CATSRDLQIHSATNEKLFF. Written as DNA, the CDR3 is TGTGCCACCAGCAGAGATCTACAGATCCACAGTGCAACTAATGAAAAACTGTTTTTT.